This TCR beta chain comes out of a study of shared clonotypes between healthy human individuals. Germline assignment: CDR1 PRHDT and CDR2 FYEKMQ (reference sequence). This CDR3 is 15 amino acids long. V was trimmed by 3 bases and J by 4 bases, leaving 12 bases between them. The table came from immunoSEQ multiplex PCR; TCRdb's copy has only in-frame clones and leaves some out. This table has about 2 million clones, approximately 94% appearing once. Naive CD8 isolation took CD45RO-negative cells positively selected for CCR7 and excluded terminally differentiated effector memory CD45RA+ cells. The chain carries TRBV13 and TRBJ2-2, with D perhaps matching TRBD1 (6 bases). Sequencing was done on a sample of naive CD8+ T cells sorted from blood. The clonotype was recovered from a man aged 18 to 29 in good health. CDR3 nucleotides: TGTGCCAGCAGCTTGGGGCAGGGGATCACCGGGGAGCTGTTTTTT. Its translation is CASSLGQGITGELFF.